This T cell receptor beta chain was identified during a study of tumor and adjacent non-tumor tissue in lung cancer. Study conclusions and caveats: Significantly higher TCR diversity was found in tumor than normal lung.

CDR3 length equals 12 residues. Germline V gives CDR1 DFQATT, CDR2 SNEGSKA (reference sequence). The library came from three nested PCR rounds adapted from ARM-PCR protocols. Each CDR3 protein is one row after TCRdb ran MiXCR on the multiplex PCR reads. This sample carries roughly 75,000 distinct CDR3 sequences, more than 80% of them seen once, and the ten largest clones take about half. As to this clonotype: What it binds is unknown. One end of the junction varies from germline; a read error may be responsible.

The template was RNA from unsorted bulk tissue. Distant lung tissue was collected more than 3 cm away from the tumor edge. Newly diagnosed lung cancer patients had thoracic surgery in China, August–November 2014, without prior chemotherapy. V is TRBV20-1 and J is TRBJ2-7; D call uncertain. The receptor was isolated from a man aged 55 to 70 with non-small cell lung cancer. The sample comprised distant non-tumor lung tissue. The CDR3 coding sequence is TGCAGTTCTAGTGTGGTCACCTACGAGCAATACTTC. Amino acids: CSSSVVTYEQYF.